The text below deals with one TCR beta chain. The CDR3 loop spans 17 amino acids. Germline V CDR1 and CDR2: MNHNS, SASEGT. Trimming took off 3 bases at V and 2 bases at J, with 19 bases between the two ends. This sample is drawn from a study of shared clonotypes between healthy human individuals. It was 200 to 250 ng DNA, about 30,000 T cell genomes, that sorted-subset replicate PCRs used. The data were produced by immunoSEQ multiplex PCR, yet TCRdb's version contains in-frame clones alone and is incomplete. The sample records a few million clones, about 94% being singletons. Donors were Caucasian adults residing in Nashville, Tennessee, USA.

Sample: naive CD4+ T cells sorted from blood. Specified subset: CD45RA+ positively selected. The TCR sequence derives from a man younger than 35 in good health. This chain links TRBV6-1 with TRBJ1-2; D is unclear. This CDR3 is CASSDFLPVADNYGYTF. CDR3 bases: TGTGCCAGCAGTGATTTTCTCCCTGTAGCCGACAACTATGGCTACACCTTC.